The source of this T cell receptor beta chain is a study of shared T cell receptors in the human thymus. The germline V gene encodes CDR1 SNHLY and CDR2 FYNNEI. The ends were cut back, 5 bases at V and 1 base at J, with 8 bases in the middle. This CDR3 spans 13 amino acids. TCRdb keeps only in-frame clones here, not all; method: immunoSEQ multiplex PCR. The table has over 450,000 clones, approximately 80% seen once. The sample was also linked to a second study, of human thymus T cells. This second study notes: Thymic as well as blood repertoires seemed to favor certain V and J genes unevenly. Related research reported highly overlapping thymic repertoires among unrelated individuals.

The sequencing sample was made of thymocytes. The genes are TRBV2 and TRBJ1-1; tentative D call: TRBD1 (5 bases). The origin of this receptor is a boy younger than two with a congenital heart defect. This chain's CDR3 is CASSTTGNTEAFF. The CDR3 DNA sequence: TGTGCCAGCAGTACCACAGGGAACACTGAAGCTTTCTTT.